A selection of T cell receptor beta chains follows, all from one sample in a study of T cell changes during pregnancy in multiple sclerosis. TCRdb's table, derived via immunoSEQ multiplex PCR, lists solely in-frame clones and lacks some. The table records 95,000 to 110,000 clones, around 93% of them present only once. The sequencing used peripheral blood, collected in the third trimester of pregnancy. The receptors were sampled from a female donor in good health, enrolled as a control in a pregnancy study. Both conserved end residues are part of each CDR3. Only part of the rows carry a size: once, few, many, or a class if the clone is expanded.

v_call clone_size cdr3_aa
TRBV7-9 NA CASSSLGRLSTEAFF
TRBV7-6 once CASSLARAYNSPLHF
TRBV6-4 NA CASSPNFGRGAEAFF
TRBV6-5 NA CASSYLGQSAAYEQYF
TRBV2 NA CASSADREVLGSPLHF
TRBV30 NA CAWRWSSYNEQFF
TRBV11-3 NA CASSLYSSGGRRSYEQYF
TRBV27 NA CASSLSPQGAGLYGYTF
TRBV6-5 NA CASSWDRDLVETQYF
TRBV6-6 NA CASSARQGTNYEQYF